A selection of T cell receptor beta chains follows, all from one sample in a study of beta chain features in type 1 diabetes. Data came from immunoSEQ multiplex PCR; TCRdb stores just in-frame clones and leaves some out. In the table there are about 120,000 clones, approximately 15% of which are singletons. Material for sequencing was central memory CD4+ T cells from blood. Every receptor here comes from a man between 18 and 29 years old with type 1 diabetes. CDR3s include the opening cysteine and the closing phenylalanine or tryptophan. D genes are given only for firm matches. Rows give clone size only sometimes, using once, few, many, or a class for an expanded clone.

cdr3_aa: CASSLDVGYGYTF
cdr3_nt: TGTGCCAGCAGCTTAGACGTTGGCTATGGCTACACCTTC
d_call: .
j_call: TRBJ1-2
cdr3_length: 13
v_call: TRBV11-1
clone_size: few

cdr3_aa: CASSSSSASGLYNEQFF
cdr3_nt: TGTGCCAGCAGCTCTAGCTCGGCTAGCGGCCTATACAATGAGCAGTTCTTC
d_call: TRBD2
j_call: TRBJ2-1
cdr3_length: 17
v_call: TRBV7-2
clone_size: few

cdr3_aa: CASSSRGPDTQYF
cdr3_nt: TGTGCCAGCAGCAGCAGGGGTCCAGATACGCAGTATTTT
d_call: .
j_call: TRBJ2-3
cdr3_length: 13
v_call: TRBV7-9
clone_size: .

cdr3_aa: CASSLVTILLAGGYEQYF
cdr3_nt: TGTGCCAGCAGCTTAGTGACCATCCTCCTAGCGGGAGGCTACGAGCAGTACTTC
d_call: TRBD2
j_call: TRBJ2-7
cdr3_length: 18
v_call: TRBV9
clone_size: few

cdr3_aa: CASSPGPNTGELFF
cdr3_nt: TGTGCCAGCAGCCCGGGACCAAACACCGGGGAGCTGTTTTTT
d_call: .
j_call: TRBJ2-2
cdr3_length: 14
v_call: TRBV7-3
clone_size: few

cdr3_aa: CASSFGLAGVDEQFF
cdr3_nt: TGCGCCAGCAGTTTCGGACTAGCGGGAGTCGATGAGCAGTTCTTC
d_call: TRBD2
j_call: TRBJ2-1
cdr3_length: 15
v_call: TRBV5-1
clone_size: .

cdr3_aa: CASSLRLAGGRDTQYF
cdr3_nt: TGTGCCAGCAGCTTGAGACTAGCGGGGGGGCGGGATACGCAGTATTTT
d_call: TRBD2
j_call: TRBJ2-3
cdr3_length: 16
v_call: TRBV7-2
clone_size: medium-sized

cdr3_aa: CSALGSDEQYF
cdr3_nt: TGCAGTGCTTTAGGTTCCGACGAGCAGTACTTC
d_call: .
j_call: TRBJ2-7
cdr3_length: 11
v_call: TRBV20-1
clone_size: few

cdr3_aa: CSVEDGRSGRFF
cdr3_nt: TGCAGCGTTGAAGATGGCAGGTCCGGACGGTTCTTC
d_call: .
j_call: TRBJ2-1
cdr3_length: 12
v_call: TRBV29-1
clone_size: few

cdr3_aa: CASRRGQTSNYGYTF
cdr3_nt: TGTGCCAGCCGCCGGGGACAGACGTCTAACTATGGCTACACCTTC
d_call: TRBD1
j_call: TRBJ1-2
cdr3_length: 15
v_call: TRBV6-6
clone_size: .

cdr3_aa: CATSRQQDGGNQPQHF
cdr3_nt: TGTGCCACCAGCAGGCAACAGGACGGGGGCAATCAGCCCCAGCATTTT
d_call: .
j_call: TRBJ1-5
cdr3_length: 16
v_call: TRBV15
clone_size: .

cdr3_aa: CASRGDGYEQYF
cdr3_nt: TGTGCCAGCAGGGGGGATGGATACGAGCAGTACTTC
d_call: .
j_call: TRBJ2-7
cdr3_length: 12
v_call: TRBV2
clone_size: .

cdr3_aa: CASSLGDNSYEQYF
cdr3_nt: TGCGCCAGCAGCTTAGGGGACAACTCCTACGAGCAGTACTTC
d_call: .
j_call: TRBJ2-7
cdr3_length: 14
v_call: TRBV5-1
clone_size: .

cdr3_aa: CASRPGQTYNEQFF
cdr3_nt: TGTGCCAGCAGACCGGGACAGACCTACAATGAGCAGTTCTTC
d_call: TRBD1
j_call: TRBJ2-1
cdr3_length: 14
v_call: TRBV6-1
clone_size: few

cdr3_aa: CASSSARDTQYF
cdr3_nt: TGTGCCAGCAGCTCCGCTAGAGATACGCAGTATTTT
d_call: .
j_call: TRBJ2-3
cdr3_length: 12
v_call: TRBV5-6
clone_size: .

cdr3_aa: CASSLRANVLTF
cdr3_nt: TGTGCCAGCAGCTTGAGGGCCAACGTCCTGACTTTC
d_call: .
j_call: TRBJ2-6
cdr3_length: 12
v_call: TRBV11-2
clone_size: .

cdr3_aa: CASNEGLAANEQFF
cdr3_nt: TGTGCCAGCAATGAAGGACTAGCGGCCAATGAGCAGTTCTTC
d_call: TRBD2
j_call: TRBJ2-1
cdr3_length: 14
v_call: TRBV2
clone_size: .

cdr3_aa: CASSFVSGGETQYF
cdr3_nt: TGCGCCAGCAGCTTCGTCAGCGGTGGGGAGACCCAGTACTTC
d_call: .
j_call: TRBJ2-5
cdr3_length: 14
v_call: TRBV5-1
clone_size: .

cdr3_aa: CASSPLAGGDKTQYF
cdr3_nt: TGTGCCAGCAGCCCCCTAGCGGGAGGGGATAAGACCCAGTACTTC
d_call: TRBD2
j_call: TRBJ2-5
cdr3_length: 15
v_call: TRBV7-9
clone_size: few

cdr3_aa: CASGGLAGYNEQFF
cdr3_nt: TGTGCCAGCGGCGGACTAGCGGGGTACAATGAGCAGTTCTTC
d_call: TRBD2
j_call: TRBJ2-1
cdr3_length: 14
v_call: TRBV28
clone_size: few

cdr3_aa: CASSGGLAGGPGEQFF
cdr3_nt: TGTGCCAGCAGCGGGGGACTAGCGGGAGGGCCAGGTGAGCAGTTCTTC
d_call: TRBD2
j_call: TRBJ2-1
cdr3_length: 16
v_call: TRBV5-5
clone_size: .

cdr3_aa: CASSGTGKNTEAFF
cdr3_nt: TGTGCCAGCAGTGGGACAGGCAAGAACACTGAAGCTTTCTTT
d_call: TRBD1
j_call: TRBJ1-1
cdr3_length: 14
v_call: TRBV28
clone_size: .

cdr3_aa: CASSLAGTNEKLFF
cdr3_nt: TGCGCCAGCAGCTTGGCTGGGACTAATGAAAAACTGTTTTTT
d_call: .
j_call: TRBJ1-4
cdr3_length: 14
v_call: TRBV5-1
clone_size: few

cdr3_aa: CASSTYQKNTEAFF
cdr3_nt: TGTGCCAGCAGCACCTATCAGAAGAACACTGAAGCTTTCTTT
d_call: .
j_call: TRBJ1-1
cdr3_length: 14
v_call: TRBV7-2
clone_size: few

cdr3_aa: CASSSDYLSTDTQYF
cdr3_nt: TGTGCCAGCAGCTCGGACTATCTCAGCACAGATACGCAGTATTTT
d_call: .
j_call: TRBJ2-3
cdr3_length: 15
v_call: TRBV7-2
clone_size: few

cdr3_aa: CASKRWPGTQYF
cdr3_nt: TGTGCCAGCAAGAGATGGCCGGGGACCCAGTACTTC
d_call: .
j_call: TRBJ2-5
cdr3_length: 12
v_call: TRBV2
clone_size: few

cdr3_aa: CAWSVSGVDTQYF
cdr3_nt: TGTGCCTGGAGTGTTTCAGGGGTAGATACGCAGTATTTT
d_call: .
j_call: TRBJ2-3
cdr3_length: 13
v_call: TRBV30
clone_size: .

cdr3_aa: CASSPRANTGELFF
cdr3_nt: TGCGCCAGCAGCCCCAGGGCGAACACCGGGGAGCTGTTTTTT
d_call: .
j_call: TRBJ2-2
cdr3_length: 14
v_call: TRBV5-1
clone_size: few

cdr3_aa: CAIRGWTGNEQFF
cdr3_nt: TGTGCCATCAGGGGATGGACAGGGAATGAGCAGTTCTTC
d_call: TRBD1
j_call: TRBJ2-1
cdr3_length: 13
v_call: TRBV10-3
clone_size: few

cdr3_aa: CASSQQGADQPQHF
cdr3_nt: TGTGCCAGCAGCCAACAGGGGGCCGATCAGCCCCAGCATTTT
d_call: TRBD1
j_call: TRBJ1-5
cdr3_length: 14
v_call: TRBV4-2
clone_size: few

cdr3_aa: CASSYSPSPPGELFF
cdr3_nt: TGTGCCAGCAGTTACTCACCCTCTCCTCCCGGGGAGCTGTTTTTT
d_call: .
j_call: TRBJ2-2
cdr3_length: 15
v_call: TRBV6-5
clone_size: .

cdr3_aa: CASSLEDRDRFFF
cdr3_nt: TGTGCCAGCAGCTTGGAAGACCGGGACCGGTTTTTCTTC
d_call: .
j_call: TRBJ2-1
cdr3_length: 13
v_call: TRBV5-6
clone_size: few

cdr3_aa: CASSPLGWGQIQETQYF
cdr3_nt: TGTGCCAGCTCACCTCTGGGCTGGGGACAGATCCAAGAGACCCAGTACTTC
d_call: TRBD1
j_call: TRBJ2-5
cdr3_length: 17
v_call: TRBV18
clone_size: few

cdr3_aa: CASNSGAAYEQYF
cdr3_nt: TGTGCCTCTAATAGCGGGGCCGCCTACGAGCAGTACTTC
d_call: TRBD2
j_call: TRBJ2-7
cdr3_length: 13
v_call: TRBV10-3
clone_size: few

cdr3_aa: CASSSTGGTSTGYTF
cdr3_nt: TGTGCCAGCAGCTCGACAGGGGGCACTAGTACAGGCTACACCTTC
d_call: TRBD1
j_call: TRBJ1-2
cdr3_length: 15
v_call: TRBV28
clone_size: few

cdr3_aa: CASSFFSGGRGDTQYF
cdr3_nt: TGTGCCAGCAGCTTTTTTAGCGGGGGGCGCGGGGATACGCAGTATTTT
d_call: TRBD2
j_call: TRBJ2-3
cdr3_length: 16
v_call: TRBV7-2
clone_size: few

cdr3_aa: CASSLAHSSYNEQFF
cdr3_nt: TGTGCCAGCAGCCTAGCGCACAGCTCCTACAATGAGCAGTTCTTC
d_call: .
j_call: TRBJ2-1
cdr3_length: 15
v_call: TRBV7-6
clone_size: many

cdr3_aa: CASSLTSRGTDTQYF
cdr3_nt: TGTGCCAGCAGTTTAACTAGCCGGGGCACAGATACGCAGTATTTT
d_call: .
j_call: TRBJ2-3
cdr3_length: 15
v_call: TRBV27
clone_size: few

cdr3_aa: CAWSSGGVAETQYF
cdr3_nt: TGTGCCTGGAGTTCAGGGGGCGTCGCGGAGACCCAGTACTTC
d_call: TRBD1
j_call: TRBJ2-5
cdr3_length: 14
v_call: TRBV30
clone_size: few

cdr3_aa: CSVEAISSYEQYF
cdr3_nt: TGCAGCGTTGAAGCGATAAGCTCCTACGAGCAGTACTTC
d_call: .
j_call: TRBJ2-7
cdr3_length: 13
v_call: TRBV29-1
clone_size: .

cdr3_aa: CASSYSTGGDTQYF
cdr3_nt: TGTGCCAGCAGCTATTCGACAGGGGGAGATACGCAGTATTTT
d_call: TRBD1
j_call: TRBJ2-3
cdr3_length: 14
v_call: TRBV9
clone_size: many

cdr3_aa: CASSDAGVSEQFF
cdr3_nt: TGTGCCAGCAGTGACGCGGGGGTGAGTGAGCAGTTCTTC
d_call: TRBD2
j_call: TRBJ2-1
cdr3_length: 13
v_call: TRBV2
clone_size: .

cdr3_aa: CAWSVGASGETDTQYF
cdr3_nt: TGTGCCTGGAGTGTAGGAGCTAGCGGAGAAACAGATACGCAGTATTTT
d_call: TRBD2
j_call: TRBJ2-3
cdr3_length: 16
v_call: TRBV30
clone_size: few

cdr3_aa: CASSYTTGGSYGYTF
cdr3_nt: TGTGCCAGCAGCTACACGACAGGGGGCAGCTATGGCTACACCTTC
d_call: TRBD1
j_call: TRBJ1-2
cdr3_length: 15
v_call: TRBV7-2
clone_size: .